Below, 23 T cell receptor beta chains from the same sample are listed, as sequenced in a study of shared T cell receptors in the human thymus. Generated by immunoSEQ multiplex PCR, the TCRdb table keeps only in-frame clones and is missing some. The table has about 660,000 clones, 70% to 90% seen once. This same sample was also taken into another study, of human thymus T cells.

Sequencing was carried out using thymocytes. These receptor sequences come from a boy under three years old with a congenital heart defect.

V usage is TRBV27 and J usage is TRBJ1-2, with 9 bases that match TRBD1. CDR1 MNHEY and CDR2 SMNVEV come from the germline V gene (reference sequence). There are 14 residues in the CDR3. J was trimmed by 6 bases and V by 5 bases; bases with no gene match: 7. CDR3 residues: CASSPSGTGNGYTF. In DNA form, the CDR3 reads TGTGCCAGCAGTCCTTCCGGGACAGGGAATGGCTACACCTTC.

The V and J genes are TRBV4-1 and TRBJ2-7, with D possibly TRBD1 on 5 matching bases. The V gene's germline CDR1 is MGHRA and CDR2 YSYEKL. The CDR3 length is 16 residues. The V end was cut by 4 bases, the J end by 2 bases, with 18 bases between. The CDR3 sequence: CASSPHLAGFPYEQYF. CDR3 in DNA: TGCGCCAGCAGCCCCCACCTGGCAGGGTTCCCCTACGAGCAGTACTTC.

This chain uses TRBV14 with TRBJ2-7; perhaps TRBD1 as D (5 bases). This CDR3 is 15 amino acids long. Germline CDR1 and CDR2: SGHDN and FVKESK. V dropped 1 base and J dropped 5 bases, with 15 bases sitting between them. The CDR3 is CASSQGGRGSDEQYF. As DNA, the CDR3 is TGTGCCAGCAGCCAAGGGGGAAGGGGTTCGGACGAGCAGTACTTC. The full variable domain, its missing parts supplied by reference TRBV14 and TRBJ2-7, is EAGVTQFPSHSVIEKGQTVTLRCDPISGHDNLYWYRRVMGKEIKFLLHFVKESKQDESGMPNNRFLAERTGGTYSTLKVQPAELEDSGVYFCASSQGGRGSDEQYFGPGTRLTVT.

The chain uses TRBV29-1 and TRBJ2-3; 9 nucleotides line up with TRBD1. This CDR3 has 14 residues. V lost 5 bases to trimming and J lost 1 base; unmatched junction nucleotides: 4. Germline V gives CDR1 SQVTM, CDR2 ANQGSEA. CDR3 protein: CSVNRGQGTDTQYF. CDR3 bases: TGCAGCGTTAACAGGGGGCAAGGCACAGATACGCAGTATTTT.

This chain connects TRBV27 to TRBJ1-1; no clear D gene. CDR1 MNHEY and CDR2 SMNVEV come from the germline V gene (reference sequence). This CDR3 comprises 14 residues. Trimming removed 6 bases at V and 1 base at J, with 12 bases between. As DNA, the CDR3 is TGTGCCAGCAGCTACAGTTTTACGAACACTGAAGCTTTCTTT. Its protein product is CASSYSFTNTEAFF.

The rearrangement uses TRBV5-8 and TRBJ2-2, with TRBD2 as a possible D gene (6 bases). Trimming cost V 4 bases and J 6 bases, with 19 bases left between them. CDR1 and CDR2 (germline): SGHTS, YDEGEE. This CDR3 has 16 residues. The CDR3 coding sequence is TGTGCCAGCAGCCCGCCGGGACTCGAGGAGGCCGGGGAGCTGTTTTTT. Protein: CASSPPGLEEAGELFF.

The chain combines TRBV11-2 with TRBJ2-3; tentatively, D is TRBD1 (6 bases). This CDR3 contains 17 residues. Trimming removed 1 base at V and 0 bases at J, with 14 bases between. Germline CDR1 reads SGHAT; CDR2 reads FQNNGV. The chain's CDR3 is CASSLVDSIGSTDTQYF. The CDR3 DNA sequence: TGTGCCAGCAGCTTAGTGGACAGTATAGGTAGCACAGATACGCAGTATTTT. The full variable domain, in which reference TRBV11-2 and TRBJ2-3 provide the parts outside the CDR3, is EAGVAQSPRYKIIEKRQSVAFWCNPISGHATLYWYQQILGQGPKLLIQFQNNGVVDDSQLPKDRFSAERLKGVDSTLKIQPAKLEDSAVYLCASSLVDSIGSTDTQYFGPGTRLTVL.

The J gene is TRBJ2-7, the V gene TRBV6-1; D call uncertain. CDR1 is MNHNS, CDR2 SASEGT, per germline. The ends were cut back, 1 base at V and 3 bases at J, with 13 bases in the middle. The CDR3 consists of 15 residues. Here the CDR3 reads CASSEGSTAIYEQYF. Here the CDR3 DNA reads TGTGCCAGCAGTGAAGGCAGCACAGCCATCTACGAGCAGTACTTC.

CDR3: CAWSPGQSMGSYEQYF. Here the CDR3 DNA reads TGTGCCTGGTCTCCGGGACAGTCCATGGGATCCTACGAGCAGTACTTC. The V call is TRBV30, the J call TRBJ2-7; 7 bases map to TRBD1. CDR1 is GTSNPN and CDR2 is SVGIG in the germline V gene (reference sequence). V lost 5 bases to trimming and J lost 1 base; unmatched junction nucleotides: 14. The CDR3 is 16 amino acids.

In this sample, this clone turned up once. The rearrangement links TRBV5-1 to TRBJ2-2, with D possibly matching TRBD2 (6 bases). V shed 4 bases and J shed 4 bases, with 11 bases lying between them. The CDR3 runs 14 residues. Per the germline V gene, CDR1 is SGHRS and CDR2 is YFSETQ. The CDR3 spells CASSPTRGTGELFF. CDR3 DNA: TGCGCCAGCAGCCCGACTAGGGGCACCGGGGAGCTGTTTTTT.

The genes are TRBV27 and TRBJ2-5; 10 bases are shared with TRBD1. Germline V CDR1 and CDR2: MNHEY, SMNVEV (reference sequence). The CDR3 length is 15 residues. The V and J ends lost 5 bases and 4 bases, in that order; junction bases with no gene match: 7. CDR3 residues: CASSTSTGGIETQYF. The CDR3, as DNA: TGTGCCAGCAGTACATCGACAGGGGGCATAGAGACCCAGTACTTC.

There are a few counts of this clone. The gene calls are TRBV2 and TRBJ2-2; tentatively, D is TRBD2 (5 bases). V was clipped by 9 bases and J by 6 bases, with 8 bases between them. Germline CDR1 is SNHLY and CDR2 is FYNNEI. The length of the CDR3 is 11 residues. The DNA of the CDR3 is TGTGCCAGTTTGAGGGCCGGGGAGCTGTTTTTT. Residues: CASLRAGELFF.

The chain links TRBV6-5 to TRBJ1-1; weak D call: TRBD1 (5 bases). Germline V gene sequence: CDR1 MNHEY, CDR2 SVGAGI. The CDR3 covers 13 residues. Trimming removed 5 bases at V and 4 bases at J, with 11 bases between. The CDR3 is CASSPGGFTEAFF. The DNA for the CDR3 is TGTGCCAGCAGTCCTGGGGGGTTCACTGAAGCTTTCTTT.

The rearrangement uses TRBV5-6 and TRBJ2-7, with D perhaps TRBD2 (6 bases). Trimming took off 3 bases at V and 0 bases at J, with 10 bases between the two ends. Germline V CDR1 and CDR2: SGHDT, YYEEEE. The CDR3 is 14 amino acids. The CDR3 DNA sequence: TGTGCCAGCAGCTATGGAGGGAACTCCTACGAGCAGTACTTC. It specifies CASSYGGNSYEQYF.

The V and J genes are TRBV5-6 and TRBJ2-6; the D gene is possibly TRBD2 (5 bases). Germline CDR1 SGHDT, CDR2 YYEEEE. The CDR3 has 14 amino acids. The V and J ends lost 4 bases and 2 bases respectively, with 7 bases between them. The CDR3 coding sequence is TGTGCCAGCAGCCCCGGGGCTGGGGCCAACGTCCTGACTTTC. It codes for CASSPGAGANVLTF.

The J gene is TRBJ2-5, the V gene TRBV12-5; D is unresolved. Germline loops: CDR1 LGHNT, CDR2 FRNRAP. The CDR3 totals 13 residues. Trimming left V 5 bases short and J 5 bases short, with 12 bases between. In DNA, the CDR3 is TGTGCTAGTGGTCCCAGGATCGCCGAGACCCAGTACTTC. Amino acid sequence: CASGPRIAETQYF.

This clone was observed once. The chain joins TRBV4-1 to TRBJ2-4; possibly TRBD2 for D (5 bases). Trimming removed 1 base at V and 8 bases at J, with 12 bases between. The CDR3 covers 14 residues. Germline-derived CDR1 and CDR2 are MGHRA and YSYEKL. The CDR3 here is CASSQVDSGDIQYF. DNA for the CDR3: TGCGCCAGCAGCCAAGTGGACTCTGGAGACATTCAGTACTTC.

Written as DNA, the CDR3 is TGTGCCAGCAGCTTAGGTGCCACAGAAAAGGACTATGGCTACACCTTC. Amino acid sequence: CASSLGATEKDYGYTF. The chain employs TRBV7-9 and TRBJ1-2; no clear D. In germline, CDR1 is SEHNR, CDR2 FQNEAQ (reference sequence). The CDR3 sequence is 16 residues long. V was cut by 1 base and J by 3 bases, with 15 bases left in between. Drawing the rest from reference TRBV7-9 and TRBJ1-2, the complete variable domain is DTGVSQNPRHKITKRGQNVTFRCDPISEHNRLYWYRQTLGQGPEFLTYFQNEAQLEKSRLLSDRFSAERPKGSFSTLEIQRTEQGDSAMYLCASSLGATEKDYGYTFGSGTRLTVV.

This clone has just one count. The chain carries TRBV19 and TRBJ2-1; TRBD2 matches at 8 bases. CDR1 is LNHDA and CDR2 is SQIVND in the germline V gene (reference sequence). Germline trimming cut 3 bases from V and 9 bases from J; bases unmatched to any gene: 7. This CDR3 is built from 14 residues. The CDR3 DNA is TGTGCCAGTAGTATCCCCGGACTAGCATGTGAGCAGTTCTTC. Its translation is CASSIPGLACEQFF.

The chain recombines TRBV7-8 with TRBJ1-2; no reliable D call. Germline V gives CDR1 SGHVS, CDR2 FQNEAQ. Trimming pared 4 bases from V and 6 bases from J, leaving 21 bases between. There are 16 residues in the CDR3. CDR3 region: CASSYHTGSIWNGYTF. The DNA of the CDR3 is TGTGCCAGCAGCTACCACACGGGAAGCATATGGAATGGCTACACCTTC.

CDR3 nucleotide sequence: TGTGCCAGCAGGAAAGCTAGCACCAACACCGGGGAGCTGTTTTTT. It is translated as CASRKASTNTGELFF. The chain joins TRBV14 to TRBJ2-2; D perhaps matches TRBD2 (5 bases). Germline CDR1 and CDR2: SGHDN and FVKESK. The CDR3 spans 15 residues. The V gene lost 6 bases and the J gene lost 2 bases, with 13 bases spanning the gap.

The V and J genes are TRBV13 and TRBJ2-3; the D is unclear. The CDR3 contains 13 residues. V was pared by 3 bases and J by 0 bases, with 4 bases between. Looked up from germline, CDR1 is PRHDT and CDR2 is FYEKMQ (reference sequence). The CDR3 sequence: CASSFSSTDTQYF. CDR3 sequence (DNA): TGTGCCAGCAGCTTTTCTAGCACAGATACGCAGTATTTT.

The rearrangement joins TRBV28 to TRBJ2-1; 12 bases align to TRBD2. The CDR3 has 18 amino acids. The V and J ends lost 7 bases and 3 bases, in that order; junction bases with no gene match: 13. Looked up from germline, CDR1 is MDHEN and CDR2 is SYDVKM. The CDR3 sequence: CASILGLAGLPIYNEQFF. The CDR3 nucleotides are TGTGCCAGCATACTTGGACTAGCGGGACTCCCCATCTACAATGAGCAGTTCTTC.